This T cell receptor (beta chain) was documented in a study of human T cells and chemical hapten exposure. Germline V gene sequence: CDR1 MNHEY, CDR2 SMNVEV (reference sequence). V lost 6 bases to trimming and J lost 8 bases; unmatched junction nucleotides: 11. CDR3 length equals 14 residues. Single cDNA molecules in the library carried unique molecular identifiers attached during preparation. TCRdb called the RACE reads again in MiXCR, with one record for every CDR3 protein. The sample has 140,000 or so distinct CDR3 sequences; over 9.5% are singletons. Time point: patch test 2, 6 weeks after DPC sensitization. The treatment here: therapeutic diphenylcyclopropenone sensitization with weekly scalp DPC.

Sample: whole blood, taken in connection with sensitization to the hapten diphenylcyclopropenone (DPC). This TCR came from a woman between 45 and 60 years old with alopecia areata. Some clones in this sample may be carry-over from other donors' samples. This chain links TRBV27 with TRBJ1-2; 8 nucleotides match TRBD1. CDR3 protein: CASSWTGTFRGYTF. DNA of the CDR3: TGTGCCAGCAGCTGGACAGGGACCTTCAGGGGCTACACCTTC.